This T cell receptor (beta chain) was recorded in a study of blood T cell repertoires in COVID-19. In the study overall: The United States, Italy and Spain were the sources of the acute and convalescent COVID-19 samples.

Trimming removed 1 base from V and 4 bases from J, with 11 bases in between. CDR3 length: 14 amino acids. Germline CDR1 and CDR2: SGHVS and FNYEAQ. Measured with immunoSEQ multiplex PCR; TCRdb has only the in-frame clones, and not every one. The sample shows just under 150,000 clones, about nine tenths of them seen only once. The V gene is TRBV7-6, the J gene TRBJ2-7, with a tentative D call TRBD2 (6 bases). This clonotype originated in a man aged 50-59 years who had recovered from COVID-19. Sequencing was carried out using peripheral blood. DNA of the CDR3: TGTGCCAGCAGCTTAGTTCCGGGGGTGTACGAGCAGTACTTC. Encoded protein: CASSLVPGVYEQYF.